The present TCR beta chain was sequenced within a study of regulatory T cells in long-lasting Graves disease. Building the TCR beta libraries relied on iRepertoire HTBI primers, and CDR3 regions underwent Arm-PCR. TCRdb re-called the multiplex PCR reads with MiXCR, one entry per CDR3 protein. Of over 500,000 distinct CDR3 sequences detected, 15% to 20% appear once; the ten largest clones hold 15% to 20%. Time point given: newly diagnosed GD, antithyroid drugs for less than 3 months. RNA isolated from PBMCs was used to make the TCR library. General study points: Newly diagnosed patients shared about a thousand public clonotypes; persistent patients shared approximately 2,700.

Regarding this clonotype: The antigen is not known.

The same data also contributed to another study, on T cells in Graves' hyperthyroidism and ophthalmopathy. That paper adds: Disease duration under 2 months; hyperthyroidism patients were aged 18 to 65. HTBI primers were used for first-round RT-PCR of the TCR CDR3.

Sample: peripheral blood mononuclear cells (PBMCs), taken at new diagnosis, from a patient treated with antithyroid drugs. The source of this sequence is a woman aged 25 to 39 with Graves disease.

In DNA form, the CDR3 reads TGTGCCAGCTCACCCGCGGGACTAGCTGACAATGAGCAGTTCTTC. Translation: CASSPAGLADNEQFF. V usage is TRBV18 and J usage is TRBJ2-1, with TRBD2 identical over 9 bases. The junction had 5 bases not matched to a gene; V was cut back by 3 bases and J by 5 bases. Looked up from germline, CDR1 is KGHSH and CDR2 is LQKENI. The CDR3 spans 15 residues.